These T cell receptor beta chains were read from a single sample in a study of early T cells in non-severe SARS-CoV-2 infection. TCRdb reprocessed the 5' RACE reads with MiXCR, giving one entry per CDR3 protein. Among over 30,000 distinct CDR3 sequences listed, 5% to 6.5% were seen once. The sample taken for sequencing was whole blood. The receptors here all came from an adult who was a healthcare worker with PCR-confirmed SARS-CoV-2 infection or an uninfected control (not recorded which). Each CDR3 is given with its conserved first and last residue.

j_call: TRBJ2-5; v_call: TRBV29-1; cdr3_length: 11; cdr3_aa: CSVYLGKTQYF
j_call: TRBJ1-2; v_call: TRBV12-3/TRBV12-4; cdr3_length: 13; cdr3_aa: CASSSQGDYGYTF
j_call: TRBJ2-1; v_call: TRBV19; cdr3_length: 19; cdr3_aa: CASSIGSGSRGGRFNEQFF
j_call: TRBJ2-7; v_call: TRBV2; cdr3_length: 15; cdr3_aa: CASSEVRGVSYEQYF
j_call: TRBJ2-7; v_call: TRBV7-3; cdr3_length: 15; cdr3_aa: CASTAGRGLANEQYF
j_call: TRBJ2-7; v_call: TRBV10-3; cdr3_length: 12; cdr3_aa: CATGASSYEQYF
j_call: TRBJ2-3; v_call: TRBV20-1; cdr3_length: 13; cdr3_aa: CSARVQSTDTQYF
j_call: TRBJ1-2; v_call: TRBV6-2/TRBV6-3; cdr3_length: 14; cdr3_aa: CASRPWGQTYGYTF
j_call: TRBJ1-1; v_call: TRBV29-1; cdr3_length: 11; cdr3_aa: CSGEGMTEAFF
j_call: TRBJ2-7; v_call: TRBV10-2; cdr3_length: 14; cdr3_aa: CASKATGTLYEQYF
j_call: TRBJ1-5; v_call: TRBV5-4; cdr3_length: 14; cdr3_aa: CASSPGTGKQPQHF
j_call: TRBJ2-3; v_call: TRBV7-9; cdr3_length: 16; cdr3_aa: CASSRQGAGRTDTQYF
j_call: TRBJ2-7; v_call: TRBV7-2; cdr3_length: 12; cdr3_aa: CASSLKTYEQYF
j_call: TRBJ2-7; v_call: TRBV6-2/TRBV6-3; cdr3_length: 14; cdr3_aa: CASESRDRGYEQYF
j_call: TRBJ2-3; v_call: TRBV7-2; cdr3_length: 15; cdr3_aa: CASSPSRGAVHTQYF
j_call: TRBJ1-5; v_call: TRBV20-1; cdr3_length: 15; cdr3_aa: CSASGLGKGNQPQHF
j_call: TRBJ2-3; v_call: TRBV7-6; cdr3_length: 16; cdr3_aa: CASSLTSGGARDTQYF
j_call: TRBJ1-5; v_call: TRBV12-3/TRBV12-4; cdr3_length: 16; cdr3_aa: CASSPAGEDGNQPQHF
j_call: TRBJ2-5; v_call: TRBV11-2; cdr3_length: 13; cdr3_aa: CASSFDSQETQYF
j_call: TRBJ2-1; v_call: TRBV3-1; cdr3_length: 16; cdr3_aa: CASSQIPPSLAGEQFF
j_call: TRBJ2-7; v_call: TRBV28; cdr3_length: 12; cdr3_aa: CASRQGQYEQYF
j_call: TRBJ2-3; v_call: TRBV24-1; cdr3_length: 15; cdr3_aa: CATSGRGQGKDTQYF
j_call: TRBJ2-3; v_call: TRBV20-1; cdr3_length: 15; cdr3_aa: CSVHYRVTSTDTQYF
j_call: TRBJ1-4; v_call: TRBV5-1; cdr3_length: 16; cdr3_aa: CASSDKQGAVVEKLFF
j_call: TRBJ2-4; v_call: TRBV12-3/TRBV12-4; cdr3_length: 14; cdr3_aa: CASTSAVAKNIQYF
j_call: TRBJ2-6; v_call: TRBV27; cdr3_length: 17; cdr3_aa: CASSLWGTTSGANVLTF
j_call: TRBJ1-1; v_call: TRBV2; cdr3_length: 16; cdr3_aa: CASEGGEGVKDTEAFF
j_call: TRBJ2-2; v_call: TRBV20-1; cdr3_length: 12; cdr3_aa: CSGIANTGELFF
j_call: TRBJ2-6; v_call: TRBV19; cdr3_length: 17; cdr3_aa: CASTSQASYSGANVLTF
j_call: TRBJ2-7; v_call: TRBV6-2/TRBV6-3; cdr3_length: 13; cdr3_aa: CASSYRDRDEQYF
j_call: TRBJ2-1; v_call: TRBV5-5; cdr3_length: 14; cdr3_aa: CASSRTGSHNEQFF
j_call: TRBJ1-1; v_call: TRBV10-3; cdr3_length: 14; cdr3_aa: CAITVDLLNTEAFF
j_call: TRBJ1-2; v_call: TRBV10-1; cdr3_length: 14; cdr3_aa: CASRSQTGQYGYTF
j_call: TRBJ2-2; v_call: TRBV7-8; cdr3_length: 13; cdr3_aa: CASSLTGSGELFF
j_call: TRBJ2-5; v_call: TRBV20-1; cdr3_length: 13; cdr3_aa: CSASSGGAETQYF
j_call: TRBJ1-1; v_call: TRBV12-3/TRBV12-4; cdr3_length: 14; cdr3_aa: CASSLPGPNTEAFF
j_call: TRBJ2-5; v_call: TRBV10-3; cdr3_length: 14; cdr3_aa: CAISESSTQETQYF